The T cell receptor beta chain under discussion was sequenced for a study of Japanese encephalitis immunity and Zika vaccine responses. The wider study: Cells were stimulated with conserved or non-conserved ZIKV structural peptides, or JEV or YFV peptides. Whole-study results and caveats: Each participant's samples clustered together, with no shared TCRs suggested. Individual peptides driving cross-reactive responses were not identified.

TCRdb called the 5' RACE reads again in MiXCR, with one record for every CDR3 protein. This table holds about 300 distinct CDR3 sequences, 3% found once. For less than seven days, PBMCs labeled with CFSE were cultured with peptide pools at roughly 0.91 ug/mL each. Live CD56-CD19-CD16-CD3+CD4+ cells with low CFSE were sorted unfixed as proliferating CD4 T cells. Donors were healthy adults seronegative for ZIKV, JEV, YFV, DENV, WNV. Germline CDR1 reads SGHAT; CDR2 reads FQDESV (reference sequence). With V trimmed by 0 bases and J by 2 bases, 4 bases remained unmatched. There are 17 residues in the CDR3. By proportion, this clonotype is large (0.1 to 1%).

The chain carries TRBV11-1 and TRBJ2-2, with 9 bases fitting TRBD2. The clonotype comes from an adult man who received an inactivated Zika virus vaccine. The sample here was antigen-activated CD4+ T cells from blood, cultured, taken during a Zika inactivated vaccine study. The CDR3 nucleotides are TGTGCCAGCAGCTTAGCAGGGACTAGCCTAAACACCGGGGAGCTGTTTTTT. Amino acids: CASSLAGTSLNTGELFF.